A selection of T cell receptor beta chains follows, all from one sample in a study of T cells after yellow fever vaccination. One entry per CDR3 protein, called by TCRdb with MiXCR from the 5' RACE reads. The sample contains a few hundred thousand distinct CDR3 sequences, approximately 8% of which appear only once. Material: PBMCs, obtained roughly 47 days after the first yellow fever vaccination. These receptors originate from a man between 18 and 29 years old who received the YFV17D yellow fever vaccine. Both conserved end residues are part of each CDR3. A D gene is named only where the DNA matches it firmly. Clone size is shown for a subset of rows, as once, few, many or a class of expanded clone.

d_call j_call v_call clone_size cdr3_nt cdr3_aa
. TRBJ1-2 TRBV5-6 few TGTGCCAGCAGCTTGGGCCAGGACCATGATGGCTACACCTTC CASSLGQDHDGYTF
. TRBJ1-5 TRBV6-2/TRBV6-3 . TGTGCCAGCACCGGGGGCAGCCCGGGGCCCCAGCATTTT CASTGGSPGPQHF
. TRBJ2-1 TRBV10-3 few TGTGCCATCTCAGAAAGAGGAGACACCTACAATGAGCAGTTCTTC CAISERGDTYNEQFF
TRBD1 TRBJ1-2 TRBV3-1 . TGTGCCAGCTGCCGAGGACAGGGGGTCGAGGGTGGCTACACCTTC CASCRGQGVEGGYTF
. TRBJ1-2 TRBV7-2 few TGTGCCAGCAGCAACGCCGGGACGGCGGTTGATGGCTACACCTTC CASSNAGTAVDGYTF
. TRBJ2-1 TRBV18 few TGTGCCAGCTCACCAGACCTTGAGCAGTTCTTC CASSPDLEQFF
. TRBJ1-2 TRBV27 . TGTGCCAGCAGCCCTAAGGGCGGGGGCCGCTATGGCTACACCTTC CASSPKGGGRYGYTF
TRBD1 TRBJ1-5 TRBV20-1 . TGCAGTGCTAGGAGGGGGGACACAGGGGGCGGGCAGCCCCAGCATTTT CSARRGDTGGGQPQHF
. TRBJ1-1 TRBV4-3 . TGCGCCAGCAGCCAAGATCGAGGCAGGACCTTGAACACTGAAGCTTTCTTT CASSQDRGRTLNTEAFF
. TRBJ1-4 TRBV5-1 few TGCGCCAGCAAGAGGGGAGGTTCGGAAACTAATGAAAAACTGTTTTTT CASKRGGSETNEKLFF
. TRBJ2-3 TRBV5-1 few TGCGCCAGCAGCAGGTCGGGGGACCTCACAGATACGCAGTATTTT CASSRSGDLTDTQYF
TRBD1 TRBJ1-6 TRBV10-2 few TGCGCCAGCAGTGGGGCCCCGGGACAGGACCTCTATAATTCACCCCTCCACTTT CASSGAPGQDLYNSPLHF
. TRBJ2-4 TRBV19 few TGTGCCAGTAGTCCCAGACAGTTAGCCAAAAACATTCAGTACTTC CASSPRQLAKNIQYF
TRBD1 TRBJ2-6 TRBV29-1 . TGCAGCGTTAAGCCGGGACAGAACTCTGGGGCCAACGTCCTGACTTTC CSVKPGQNSGANVLTF
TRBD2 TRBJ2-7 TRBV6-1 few TGTGCCACCAGACTAGCGGGGGTTTCCGAGCAGTACTTC CATRLAGVSEQYF
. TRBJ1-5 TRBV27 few TGTGCCAGCAGCAATACGGGGACTCAGCCCCAGCATTTT CASSNTGTQPQHF
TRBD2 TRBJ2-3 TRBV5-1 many TGCGCCAGCAGCTCGGGGACTAGCGGGGGGGATACGCAGTATTTT CASSSGTSGGDTQYF